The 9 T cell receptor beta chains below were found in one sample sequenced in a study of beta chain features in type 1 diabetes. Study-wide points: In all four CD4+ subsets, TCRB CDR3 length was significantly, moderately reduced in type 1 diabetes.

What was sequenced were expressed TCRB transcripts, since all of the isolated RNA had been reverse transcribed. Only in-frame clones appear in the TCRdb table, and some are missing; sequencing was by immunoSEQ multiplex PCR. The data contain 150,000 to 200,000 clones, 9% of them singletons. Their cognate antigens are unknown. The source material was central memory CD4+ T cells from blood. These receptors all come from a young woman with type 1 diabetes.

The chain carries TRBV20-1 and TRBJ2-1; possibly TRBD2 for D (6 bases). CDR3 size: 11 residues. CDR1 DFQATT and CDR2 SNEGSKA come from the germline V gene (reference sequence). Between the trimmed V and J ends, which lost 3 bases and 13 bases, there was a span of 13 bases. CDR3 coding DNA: TGCAGTGCTAGGGATACGGGACTTCAGTTCTTC. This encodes CSARDTGLQFF.

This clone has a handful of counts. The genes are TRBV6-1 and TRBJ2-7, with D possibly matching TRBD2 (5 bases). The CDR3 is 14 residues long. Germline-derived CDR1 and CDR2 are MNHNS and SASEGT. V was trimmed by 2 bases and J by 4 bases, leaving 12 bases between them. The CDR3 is CASSELSGIYEQYF. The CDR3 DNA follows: TGTGCCAGCAGTGAACTATCGGGGATTTACGAGCAGTACTTC.

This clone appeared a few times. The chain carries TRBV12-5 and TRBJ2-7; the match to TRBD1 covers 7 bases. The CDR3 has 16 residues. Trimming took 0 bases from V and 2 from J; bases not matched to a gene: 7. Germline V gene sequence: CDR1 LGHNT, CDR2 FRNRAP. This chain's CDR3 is CASGLVRTGGTYEQYF. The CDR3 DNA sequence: TGTGCTAGTGGTTTGGTGAGGACAGGCGGCACCTACGAGCAGTACTTC.

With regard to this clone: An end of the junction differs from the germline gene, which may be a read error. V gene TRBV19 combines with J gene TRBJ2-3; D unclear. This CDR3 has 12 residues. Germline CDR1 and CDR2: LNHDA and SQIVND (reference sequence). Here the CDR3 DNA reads TGTGCCAGTAGTACCCTAGACGGTGCCTATGGTTTT. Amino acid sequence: CASSTLDGAYGF.

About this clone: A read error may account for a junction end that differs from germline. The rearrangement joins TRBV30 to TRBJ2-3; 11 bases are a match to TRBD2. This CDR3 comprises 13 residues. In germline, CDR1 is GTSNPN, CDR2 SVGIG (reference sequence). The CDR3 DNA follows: TGTGCCCGGAGCGTAGCGGGAGGGGAGACGCAGTATTTT. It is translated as CARSVAGGETQYF.

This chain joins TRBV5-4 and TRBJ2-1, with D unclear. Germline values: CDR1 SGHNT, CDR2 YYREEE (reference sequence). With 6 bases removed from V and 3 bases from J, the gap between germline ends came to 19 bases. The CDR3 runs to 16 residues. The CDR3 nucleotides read TGTGCCAGCAATAGCAGAGAAGGTGGGTTCTACAATGAGCAGTTCTTC. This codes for CASNSREGGFYNEQFF. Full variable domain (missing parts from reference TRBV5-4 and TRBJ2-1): ETGVTQSPTHLIKTRGQQVTLRCSSQSGHNTVSWYQQALGQGPQFIFQYYREEENGRGNFPPRFSGLQFPNYSSELNVNALELDDSALYLCASNSREGGFYNEQFFGPGTRLTVL.

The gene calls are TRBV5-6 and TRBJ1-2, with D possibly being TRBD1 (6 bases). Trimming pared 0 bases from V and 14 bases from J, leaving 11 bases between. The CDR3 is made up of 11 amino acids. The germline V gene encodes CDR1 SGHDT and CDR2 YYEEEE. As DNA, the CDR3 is TGTGCCAGCAGCTTGGAGTCAGGGGAAACCTTC. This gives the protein CASSLESGETF.

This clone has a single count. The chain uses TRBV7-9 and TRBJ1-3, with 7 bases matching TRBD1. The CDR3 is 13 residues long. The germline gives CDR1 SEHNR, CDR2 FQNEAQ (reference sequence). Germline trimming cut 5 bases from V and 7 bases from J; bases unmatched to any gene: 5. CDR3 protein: CASSQGGQNTIYF. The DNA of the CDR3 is TGTGCCAGCAGCCAGGGGGGACAGAACACCATATATTTT.

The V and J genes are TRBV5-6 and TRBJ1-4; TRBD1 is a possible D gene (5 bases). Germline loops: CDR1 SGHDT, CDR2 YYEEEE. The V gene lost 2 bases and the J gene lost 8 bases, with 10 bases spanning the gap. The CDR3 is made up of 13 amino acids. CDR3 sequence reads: CASSFFGAEKLFF. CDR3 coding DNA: TGTGCCAGCAGCTTCTTTGGGGCCGAAAAACTGTTTTTT.